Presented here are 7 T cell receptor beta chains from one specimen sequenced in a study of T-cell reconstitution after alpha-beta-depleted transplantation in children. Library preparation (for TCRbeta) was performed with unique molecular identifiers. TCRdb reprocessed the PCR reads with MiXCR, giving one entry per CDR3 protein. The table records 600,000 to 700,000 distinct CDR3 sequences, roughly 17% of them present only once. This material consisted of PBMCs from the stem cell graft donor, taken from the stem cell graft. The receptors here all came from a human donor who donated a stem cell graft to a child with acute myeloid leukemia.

The CDR3 nucleotides read TGCAGTGCCAAGGGCCGCAGGGGAAGTAATCAGCCCCAGCATTTT. Amino acids: CSAKGRRGSNQPQHF. The chain recombines TRBV20-1 with TRBJ1-5; maybe TRBD1 (6 bases). The V end lost 6 bases, the J end lost 4 bases, and 19 bases lay between the germline ends. Germline V gene lookup returns CDR1 DFQATT and CDR2 SNEGSKA (reference sequence). The CDR3 length is 15 residues.

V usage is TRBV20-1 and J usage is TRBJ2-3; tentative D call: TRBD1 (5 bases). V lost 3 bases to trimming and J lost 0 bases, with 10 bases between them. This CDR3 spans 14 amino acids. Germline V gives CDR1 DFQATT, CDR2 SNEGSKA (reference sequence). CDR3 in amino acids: CSARGPVSTDTQYF. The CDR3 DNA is TGCAGTGCTAGGGGGCCGGTAAGCACAGATACGCAGTATTTT.

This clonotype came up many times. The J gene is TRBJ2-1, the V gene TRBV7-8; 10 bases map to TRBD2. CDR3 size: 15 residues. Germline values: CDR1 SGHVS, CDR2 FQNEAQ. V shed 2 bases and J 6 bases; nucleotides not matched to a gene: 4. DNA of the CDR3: TGTGCCAGCAGCTTAAGTGGACTAGCGGTCAATGAGCAGTTCTTC. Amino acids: CASSLSGLAVNEQFF.

The CDR3 sequence is CAWSVLNGYTF. The CDR3 DNA is TGTGCCTGGAGTGTGCTGAATGGCTACACCTTC. The gene calls are TRBV30 and TRBJ1-2; D is uncertain. The V and J ends lost 0 bases and 6 bases respectively, with 5 bases between them. Germline CDR1 GTSNPN, CDR2 SVGIG (reference sequence). CDR3 length: 11 amino acids. The full variable domain, completed using reference TRBV30 and TRBJ1-2, is SQTIHQWPATLVQPVGSPLSLECTVEGTSNPNLYWYRQAAGRGLQLLFYSVGIGQISSEVPQNLSASRPQDRQFILSSKKLLLSDSGFYLCAWSVLNGYTFGSGTRLTVV.

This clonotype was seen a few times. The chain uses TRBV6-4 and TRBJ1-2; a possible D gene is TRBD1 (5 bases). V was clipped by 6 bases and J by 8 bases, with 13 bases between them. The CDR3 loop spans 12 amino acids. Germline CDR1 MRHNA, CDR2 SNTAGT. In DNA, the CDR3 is TGTGCCAGCAGCGGCCTGGGGGGAGGCTACACCTTC. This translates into CASSGLGGGYTF.

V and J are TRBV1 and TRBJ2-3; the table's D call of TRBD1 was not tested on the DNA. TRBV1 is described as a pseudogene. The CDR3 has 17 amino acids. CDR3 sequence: CTSSQGGRGASTDTQYF. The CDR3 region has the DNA TGCACCAGCAGCCAGGGGGGGCGGGGGGCTAGCACAGATACGCAGTATTTT.

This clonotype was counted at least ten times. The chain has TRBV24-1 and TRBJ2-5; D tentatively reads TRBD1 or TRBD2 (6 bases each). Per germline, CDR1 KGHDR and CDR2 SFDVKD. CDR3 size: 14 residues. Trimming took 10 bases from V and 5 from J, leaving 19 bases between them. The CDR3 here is CATAEPGAGETQYF. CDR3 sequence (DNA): TGTGCCACGGCTGAGCCGGGGGCAGGGGAGACCCAGTACTTC.